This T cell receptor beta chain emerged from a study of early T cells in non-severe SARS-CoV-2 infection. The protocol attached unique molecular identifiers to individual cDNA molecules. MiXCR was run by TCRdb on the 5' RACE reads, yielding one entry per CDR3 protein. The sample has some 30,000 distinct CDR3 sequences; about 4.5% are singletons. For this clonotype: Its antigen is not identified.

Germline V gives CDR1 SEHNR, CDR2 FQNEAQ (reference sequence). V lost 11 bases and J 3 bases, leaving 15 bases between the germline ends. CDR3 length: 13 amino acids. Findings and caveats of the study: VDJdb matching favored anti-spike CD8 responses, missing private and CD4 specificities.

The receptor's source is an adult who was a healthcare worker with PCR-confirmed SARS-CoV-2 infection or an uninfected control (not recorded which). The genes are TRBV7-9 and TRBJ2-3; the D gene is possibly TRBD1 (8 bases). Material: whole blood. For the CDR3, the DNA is TGTGCCGGCCACAGGGGGGGGACAGATACGCAGTATTTT. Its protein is CAGHRGGTDTQYF.